Each of the 5 T cell receptor beta chains below was sequenced from the same sample in a study of cytomegalovirus exposure and HLA in healthy donors. PCR used 60 Vbeta primers and 13 Jbeta primers. TCRdb keeps only in-frame clones here, not all; method: immunoSEQ multiplex PCR. The table records approximately 120,000 clones, roughly 78% of them present only once. Sequencing used PBMCs. The receptors derive from a man aged 25 to 40 in good health and CMV-seropositive.

The CDR3 DNA reads TGTGCCAGCTCACGAGATGCGCGGATAGATACGCAGTATTTT. It encodes CASSRDARIDTQYF. This sequence joins TRBV9 and TRBJ2-3; D uncertain. Germline loops: CDR1 SGDLS, CDR2 YYNGEE. Between the trimmed V and J ends, which lost 7 bases and 5 bases, there was a span of 17 bases. The CDR3 length is 14 residues.

This clone was observed a single time. This chain connects TRBV7-9 to TRBJ2-5; the match to TRBD2 covers 8 bases. V shed 1 base and J 3 bases; nucleotides not matched to a gene: 1. This CDR3 region has 14 residues. In germline, CDR1 is SEHNR, CDR2 FQNEAQ (reference sequence). The CDR3 DNA is TGTGCCAGCAGCTTAGGAGCGGGAGAAGAGACCCAGTACTTC. Its protein is CASSLGAGEETQYF. Filled out from reference TRBV7-9 and TRBJ2-5, the complete variable domain reads DTGVSQNPRHKITKRGQNVTFRCDPISEHNRLYWYRQTLGQGPEFLTYFQNEAQLEKSRLLSDRFSAERPKGSFSTLEIQRTEQGDSAMYLCASSLGAGEETQYFGPGTRLLVL.

The chain is built from TRBV7-9 and TRBJ2-2, with D maybe TRBD1 (6 bases). This CDR3 is built from 17 residues. With 0 bases removed from V and 4 bases from J, the gap between germline ends came to 15 bases. The germline V gene encodes CDR1 SEHNR and CDR2 FQNEAQ (reference sequence). The CDR3 loop reads CASSLARSGTRTGELFF. CDR3 nucleotide sequence: TGTGCCAGCAGCTTAGCGAGGTCCGGGACACGCACCGGGGAGCTGTTTTTT. Full variable domain (missing parts from reference TRBV7-9 and TRBJ2-2): DTGVSQNPRHKITKRGQNVTFRCDPISEHNRLYWYRQTLGQGPEFLTYFQNEAQLEKSRLLSDRFSAERPKGSFSTLEIQRTEQGDSAMYLCASSLARSGTRTGELFFGEGSRLTVL.

This clone was detected only a few times. The chain combines TRBV9 with TRBJ2-3, with 12 positions matching TRBD2. CDR1 and CDR2 (germline): SGDLS, YYNGEE. The CDR3 is 16 amino acids. Germline trimming cut 0 bases from V and 2 bases from J; bases unmatched to any gene: 1. CDR3 residues: CASSVGLAGDTDTQYF. DNA for the CDR3: TGTGCCAGCAGCGTAGGACTAGCGGGAGACACAGATACGCAGTATTTT. The entire variable domain, with the rest obtained from reference TRBV9 and TRBJ2-3, is as follows: DSGVTQTPKHLITATGQRVTLRCSPRSGDLSVYWYQQSLDQGLQFLIQYYNGEERAKGNILERFSAQQFPDLHSELNLSSLELGDSALYFCASSVGLAGDTDTQYFGPGTRLTVL.

The chain joins TRBV18 to TRBJ1-4, with D possibly being TRBD1 (5 bases). Deletions cut 2 bases from V and 4 bases from J, with 17 bases between. The CDR3 is 17 residues long. The germline gives CDR1 KGHSH, CDR2 LQKENI. The CDR3 DNA reads TGTGCCAGCTCACCATCAGTCGTCCGGCAGGGTAATGAAAAACTGTTTTTT. It is translated as CASSPSVVRQGNEKLFF.